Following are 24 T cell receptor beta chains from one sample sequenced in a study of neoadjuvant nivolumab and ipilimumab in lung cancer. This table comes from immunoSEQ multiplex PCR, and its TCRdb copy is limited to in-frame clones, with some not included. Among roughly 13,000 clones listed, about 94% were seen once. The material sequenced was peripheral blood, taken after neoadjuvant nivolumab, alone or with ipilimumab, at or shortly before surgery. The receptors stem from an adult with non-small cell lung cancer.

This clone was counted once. CDR3 sequence (DNA): TGTGCCTGGGGTCCGGGACTGGGGTCCTACGAGCAGTACTTC. It is translated as CAWGPGLGSYEQYF. This chain joins TRBV30 and TRBJ2-7; possible D gene TRBD2, 6 bases. The V end was cut by 5 bases, the J end by 1 base, with 15 bases between. The CDR3 totals 14 residues. Germline CDR1 and CDR2: GTSNPN and SVGIG (reference sequence).

CDR3 sequence (DNA): TGCGCCAGCGCTCAGACGGCAGCGGAGACCCAGTACTTC. Amino acids: CASAQTAAETQYF. This chain joins TRBV10-2 and TRBJ2-5; D gene ambiguous. Germline-derived CDR1 and CDR2 are WSHSY and SAAADI. The V end lost 8 bases, the J end lost 5 bases, and 15 bases lay between the germline ends. The CDR3 runs 13 residues.

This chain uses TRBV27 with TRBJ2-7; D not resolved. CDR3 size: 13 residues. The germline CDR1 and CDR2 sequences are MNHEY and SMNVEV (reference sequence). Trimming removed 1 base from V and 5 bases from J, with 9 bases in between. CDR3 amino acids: CASSLFGSDEQYF. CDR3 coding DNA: TGTGCCAGCAGTTTATTCGGGTCAGACGAGCAGTACTTC.

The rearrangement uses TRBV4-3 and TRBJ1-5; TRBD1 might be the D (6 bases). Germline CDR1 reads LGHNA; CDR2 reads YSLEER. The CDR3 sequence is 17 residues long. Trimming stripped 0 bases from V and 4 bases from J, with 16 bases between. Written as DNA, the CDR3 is TGCGCCAGCAGCCAAGAACGGCAGGGGATCGGTAATCAGCCCCAGCATTTT. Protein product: CASSQERQGIGNQPQHF.

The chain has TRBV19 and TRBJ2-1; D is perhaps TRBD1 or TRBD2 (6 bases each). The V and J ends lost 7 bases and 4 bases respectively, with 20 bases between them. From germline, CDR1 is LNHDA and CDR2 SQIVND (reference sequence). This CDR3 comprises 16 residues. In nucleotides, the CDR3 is TGTGCCAGTAACCTAGGGGGAGCTAGCGAATACAATGAGCAGTTCTTC. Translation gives CASNLGGASEYNEQFF.

The CDR3 spells CASSLEEEETQYF. As DNA, the CDR3 is TGTGCCAGCAGCTTGGAGGAGGAAGAGACCCAGTACTTC. V usage is TRBV5-4 and J usage is TRBJ2-5; weak D call: TRBD2 (5 bases). CDR1 SGHNT and CDR2 YYREEE come from the germline V gene (reference sequence). The CDR3 totals 13 residues. Trimming pared 0 bases from V and 3 bases from J, leaving 6 bases between.

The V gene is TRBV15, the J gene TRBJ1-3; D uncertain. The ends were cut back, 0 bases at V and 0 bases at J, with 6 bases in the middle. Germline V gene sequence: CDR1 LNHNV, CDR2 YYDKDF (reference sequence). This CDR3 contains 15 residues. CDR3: CATSRDYDSGNTIYF. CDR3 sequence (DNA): TGTGCCACCAGCAGAGATTACGACTCTGGAAACACCATATATTTT. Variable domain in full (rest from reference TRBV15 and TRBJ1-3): DAMVIQNPRYQVTQFGKPVTLSCSQTLNHNVMYWYQQKSSQAPKLLFHYYDKDFNNEADTPDNFQSRRPNTSFCFLDIRSPGLGDTAMYLCATSRDYDSGNTIYFGEGSWLTVV.

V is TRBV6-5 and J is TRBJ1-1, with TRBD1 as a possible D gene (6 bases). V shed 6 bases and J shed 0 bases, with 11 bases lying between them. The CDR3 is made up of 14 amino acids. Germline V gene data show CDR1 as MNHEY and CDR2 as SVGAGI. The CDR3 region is CASSRQVMNTEAFF. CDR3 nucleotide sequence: TGTGCCAGCAGCCGACAGGTAATGAACACTGAAGCTTTCTTT.

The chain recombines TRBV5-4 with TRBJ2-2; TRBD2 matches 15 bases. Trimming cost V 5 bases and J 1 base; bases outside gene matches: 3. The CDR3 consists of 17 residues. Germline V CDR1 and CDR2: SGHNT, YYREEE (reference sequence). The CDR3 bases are TGTGCCAGCAGGTCGGGACTAGCGGGAGGGAACACCGGGGAGCTGTTTTTT. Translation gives CASRSGLAGGNTGELFF. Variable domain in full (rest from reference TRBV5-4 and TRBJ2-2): ETGVTQSPTHLIKTRGQQVTLRCSSQSGHNTVSWYQQALGQGPQFIFQYYREEENGRGNFPPRFSGLQFPNYSSELNVNALELDDSALYLCASRSGLAGGNTGELFFGEGSRLTVL.

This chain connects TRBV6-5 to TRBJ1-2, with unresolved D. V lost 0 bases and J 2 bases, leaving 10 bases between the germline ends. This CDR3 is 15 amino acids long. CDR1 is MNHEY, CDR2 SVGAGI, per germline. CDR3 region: CASSYSWEGNYGYTF. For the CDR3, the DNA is TGTGCCAGCAGTTACTCCTGGGAAGGGAACTATGGCTACACCTTC.

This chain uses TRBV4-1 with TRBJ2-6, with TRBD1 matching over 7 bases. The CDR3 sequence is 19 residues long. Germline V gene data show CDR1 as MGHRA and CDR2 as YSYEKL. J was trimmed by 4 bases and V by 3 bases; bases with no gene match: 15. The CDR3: CASSQRPGQILRGANVLTF. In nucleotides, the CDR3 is TGCGCCAGCAGCCAGAGGCCGGGACAGATTTTGAGAGGGGCCAACGTCCTGACTTTC.

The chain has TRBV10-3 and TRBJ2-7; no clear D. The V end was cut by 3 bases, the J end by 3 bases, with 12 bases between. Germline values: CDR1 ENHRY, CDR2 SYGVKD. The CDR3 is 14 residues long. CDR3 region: CAISDSPKSYEQYF. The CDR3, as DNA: TGTGCCATCAGTGACTCTCCCAAGAGCTACGAGCAGTACTTC.

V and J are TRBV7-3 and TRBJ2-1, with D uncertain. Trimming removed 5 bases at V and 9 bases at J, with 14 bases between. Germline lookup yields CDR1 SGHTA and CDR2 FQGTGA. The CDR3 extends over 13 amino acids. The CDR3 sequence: CASSAPNSGEQFF. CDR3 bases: TGTGCCAGCAGCGCCCCAAATTCGGGTGAGCAGTTCTTC.

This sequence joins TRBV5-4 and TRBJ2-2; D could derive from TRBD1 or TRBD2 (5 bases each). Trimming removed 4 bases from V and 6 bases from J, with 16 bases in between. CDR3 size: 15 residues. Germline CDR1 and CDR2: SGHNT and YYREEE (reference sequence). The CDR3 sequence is CASSRPTMGAGELFF. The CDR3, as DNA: TGTGCCAGCAGCCGACCTACCATGGGGGCCGGGGAGCTGTTTTTT.

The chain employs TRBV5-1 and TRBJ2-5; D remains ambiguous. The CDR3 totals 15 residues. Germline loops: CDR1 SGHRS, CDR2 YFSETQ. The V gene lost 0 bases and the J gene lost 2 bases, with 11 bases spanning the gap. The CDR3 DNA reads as TGCGCCAGCAGCTTGGAAGGGCAGCGTCAAGAGACCCAGTACTTC. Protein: CASSLEGQRQETQYF.

The CDR3 region is CASSMDRGQIDTQYF. DNA for the CDR3: TGTGCCAGTAGTATGGACAGGGGGCAAATAGATACGCAGTATTTT. The gene calls are TRBV19 and TRBJ2-3, with 11 bases lining up with TRBD1. The germline gives CDR1 LNHDA, CDR2 SQIVND (reference sequence). The CDR3 length is 15 residues. Trimming took 3 bases from V and 5 from J; bases not matched to a gene: 4.

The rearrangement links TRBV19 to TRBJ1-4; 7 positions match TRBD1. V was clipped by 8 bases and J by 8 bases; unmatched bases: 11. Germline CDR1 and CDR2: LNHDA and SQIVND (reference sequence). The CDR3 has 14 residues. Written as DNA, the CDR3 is TGTGCCAGTCAAGAACAGGGGCCCGGAGAAAAACTGTTTTTT. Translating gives CASQEQGPGEKLFF.

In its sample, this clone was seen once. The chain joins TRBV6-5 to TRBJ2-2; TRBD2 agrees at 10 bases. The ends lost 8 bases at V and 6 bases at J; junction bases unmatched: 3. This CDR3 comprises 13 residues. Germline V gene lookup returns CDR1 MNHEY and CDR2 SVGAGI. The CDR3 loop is CASGTSASGELFF. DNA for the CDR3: TGTGCCAGCGGGACTAGCGCTTCCGGGGAGCTGTTTTTT.

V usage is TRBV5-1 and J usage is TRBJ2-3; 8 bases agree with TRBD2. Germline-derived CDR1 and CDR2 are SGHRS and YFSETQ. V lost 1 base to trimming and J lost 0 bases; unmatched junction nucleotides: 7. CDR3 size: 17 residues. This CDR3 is CASSLTSGALSTDTQYF. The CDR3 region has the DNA TGCGCCAGCAGCTTGACTAGCGGCGCACTTAGCACAGATACGCAGTATTTT. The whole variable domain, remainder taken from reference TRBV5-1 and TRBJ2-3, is KAGVTQTPRYLIKTRGQQVTLSCSPISGHRSVSWYQQTPGQGLQFLFEYFSETQRNKGNFPGRFSGRQFSNSRSEMNVSTLELGDSALYLCASSLTSGALSTDTQYFGPGTRLTVL.

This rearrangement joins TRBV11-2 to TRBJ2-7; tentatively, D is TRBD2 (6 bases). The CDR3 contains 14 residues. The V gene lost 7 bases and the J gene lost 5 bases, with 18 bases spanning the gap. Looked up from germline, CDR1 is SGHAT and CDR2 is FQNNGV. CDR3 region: CASNSGGLRHEQYF. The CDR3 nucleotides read TGTGCCAGCAACTCCGGGGGTTTACGCCACGAGCAGTACTTC.

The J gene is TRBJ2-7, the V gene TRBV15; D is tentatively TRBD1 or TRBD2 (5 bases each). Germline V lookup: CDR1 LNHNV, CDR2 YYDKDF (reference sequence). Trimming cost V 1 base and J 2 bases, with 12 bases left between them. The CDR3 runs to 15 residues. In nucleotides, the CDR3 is TGTGCCACCAGCAGAGGAGGGGACCCCACCTACGAGCAGTACTTC. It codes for CATSRGGDPTYEQYF.

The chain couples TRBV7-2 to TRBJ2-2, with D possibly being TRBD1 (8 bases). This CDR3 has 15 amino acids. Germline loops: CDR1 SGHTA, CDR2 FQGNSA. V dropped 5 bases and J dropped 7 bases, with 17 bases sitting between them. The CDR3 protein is CASSQQDREGGELFF. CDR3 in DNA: TGTGCCAGCAGCCAGCAGGACAGGGAGGGCGGGGAGCTGTTTTTT.

CDR3 sequence: CAIKGASGYKETQYF. CDR3 DNA: TGTGCCATCAAGGGGGCTAGCGGTTACAAAGAGACCCAGTACTTC. V gene TRBV10-3 combines with J gene TRBJ2-5; D tentatively fits TRBD1 or TRBD2 (7 bases each). The germline gives CDR1 ENHRY, CDR2 SYGVKD. CDR3 length equals 15 residues. The ends were cut back, 7 bases at V and 3 bases at J, with 18 bases in the middle.

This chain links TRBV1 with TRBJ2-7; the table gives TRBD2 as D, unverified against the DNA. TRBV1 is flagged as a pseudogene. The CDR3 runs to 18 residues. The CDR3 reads CTSSQWEPGTSRRYEQYF. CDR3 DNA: TGCACCAGCAGCCAATGGGAACCCGGGACTTCCAGACGTTACGAGCAGTACTTC.